The clone carrying this T cell receptor beta chain was picked up one time. Its target is unknown. All sequencing subjects had displayed CD8+CD57+ cell expansion on flow cytometry. Prior therapy had not been administered to any patient at the time of blood sampling. Genomic DNA constituted the template upon which TCR beta VDJ and CDR3 profiling was performed. TCRdb re-analysed the reads in MiXCR, keeping a single row per CDR3 protein. The sample has 310,000 or so distinct CDR3 sequences; 56% are singletons. The entry originates in a study of CD8+CD57+ T cells in acquired aplastic anemia. Whole-study context: DNA recovered from sorted CD4+ and CD8+ cells had a mean of around 3.2 ug. General study points: The number of CD8+ CDR3 sequences shared by patients and controls was twenty-nine. Levels of CD8+ Simpson's diversity were not significantly distinct in patients versus controls.

V was shortened by 5 bases and J by 4 bases, with 7 bases between the two germline ends. This CDR3 region has 12 residues. Germline assignment: CDR1 SEHNR and CDR2 FQNEAQ (reference sequence). This clonotype was obtained from a human donor with aplastic anemia. The chain carries TRBV7-9 and TRBJ2-3; D not certain. The sample comprised sorted CD4+, CD8+, or CD8+CD57+ T cells (not recorded which) from PBMCs. The DNA of the CDR3 is TGTGCCAGCAGCCCCCAAGCAGATACGCAGTATTTT. It yields the protein CASSPQADTQYF.